This T cell receptor (beta chain) was found in a study of cytomegalovirus exposure and HLA in healthy donors. 13 Jbeta primers and 60 Vbeta primers were used for the PCR. Data came from immunoSEQ multiplex PCR; TCRdb stores just in-frame clones and leaves some out. The sample yields roughly 170,000 clones, around 77% seen once. V was shortened by 3 bases and J by 8 bases, with 20 bases between the two germline ends. The CDR3 extends over 15 amino acids. Germline lookup yields CDR1 SGHRS and CDR2 YFSETQ. General study points: There were several of the most significant clusters that appeared linked to common viral pathogens in a later analysis.

For this clone: The antigen remains unidentified.

The sequenced sample consisted of PBMCs. The clonotype comes from a woman in her 30s in good health and CMV-seronegative. The chain carries TRBV5-1 and TRBJ1-2; tentative D call: TRBD1 (5 bases). The CDR3 sequence is CASSSFTGSTIGYTF. The CDR3 DNA sequence: TGCGCCAGCAGCTCCTTTACAGGCTCGACGATCGGCTACACCTTC.